This T cell receptor beta chain was recovered during a study of shared clonotypes between healthy human individuals. About the study: The study used three CD4 naive, three CD4 memory, two CD8 naive and one CD8 memory plate per donor.

Study-wide results and caveats: A few donors showed sharing of about 4.7% of naive CD4 clonotypes.

Method: immunoSEQ multiplex PCR; TCRdb's copy keeps in-frame clones and lacks some. The table shows some 1,600,000 clones, with 95% to 99% occurring only once. On this clone itself: What it binds is unknown.

CDR3 length: 15 amino acids. CDR1 is SGHRS and CDR2 is YFSETQ in the germline V gene. Between the trimmed V and J ends, which lost 0 bases and 3 bases, there was a span of 12 bases. The rearrangement links TRBV5-1 to TRBJ1-2; D unclear. Sequencing was carried out using naive CD4+ T cells sorted from blood. Subset meaning: CD45RA+ positively selected. The sequence was collected from a man aged 25-45 years in good health. For the CDR3, the DNA is TGCGCCAGCAGCTTGGTCGTAGCCGGAGACTATGGCTACACCTTC. Translation: CASSLVVAGDYGYTF.